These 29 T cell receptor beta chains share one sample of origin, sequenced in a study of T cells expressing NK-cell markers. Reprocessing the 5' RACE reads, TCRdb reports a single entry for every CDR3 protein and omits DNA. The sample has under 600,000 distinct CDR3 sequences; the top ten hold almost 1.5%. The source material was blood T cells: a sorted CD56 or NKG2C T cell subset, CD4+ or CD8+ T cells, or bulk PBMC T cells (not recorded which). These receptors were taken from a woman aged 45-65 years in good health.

The CDR3 sequence: CASSLGPLPQHF. The chain employs TRBV7-2 and TRBJ1-5. The CDR3 is 12 amino acids. Germline V lookup: CDR1 SGHTA, CDR2 FQGNSA.

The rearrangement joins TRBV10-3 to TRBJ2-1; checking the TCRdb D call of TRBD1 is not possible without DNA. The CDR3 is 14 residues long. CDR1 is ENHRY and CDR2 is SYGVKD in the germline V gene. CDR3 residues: CAIRRTGVDNEQFF.

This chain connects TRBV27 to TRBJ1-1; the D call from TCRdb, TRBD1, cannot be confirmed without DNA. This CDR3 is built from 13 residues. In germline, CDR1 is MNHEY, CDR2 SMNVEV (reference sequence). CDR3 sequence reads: CASSFMDKGEPFF.

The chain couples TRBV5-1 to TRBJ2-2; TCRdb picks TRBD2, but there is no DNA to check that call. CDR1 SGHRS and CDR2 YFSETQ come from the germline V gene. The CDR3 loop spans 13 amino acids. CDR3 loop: CASSARDFGELFF.

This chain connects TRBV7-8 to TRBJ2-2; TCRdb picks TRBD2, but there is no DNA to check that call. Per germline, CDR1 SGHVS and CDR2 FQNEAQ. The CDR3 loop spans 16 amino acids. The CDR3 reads CASSLVTSANTGELFF.

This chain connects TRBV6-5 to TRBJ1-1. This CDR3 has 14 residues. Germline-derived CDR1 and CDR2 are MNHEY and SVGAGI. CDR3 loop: CASSYAGMNTEAFF.

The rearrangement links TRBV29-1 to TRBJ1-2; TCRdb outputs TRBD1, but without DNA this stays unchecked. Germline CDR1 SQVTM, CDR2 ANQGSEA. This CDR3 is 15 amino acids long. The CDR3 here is CSVLQGARVGYGYTF. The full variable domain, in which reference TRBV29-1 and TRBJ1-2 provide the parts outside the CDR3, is SAVISQKPSRDICQRGTSLTIQCQVDSQVTMMFWYRQQPGQSLTLIATANQGSEATYESGFVIDKFPISRPNLTFSTLTVSNMSPEDSSIYLCSVLQGARVGYGYTFGSGTRLTVV.

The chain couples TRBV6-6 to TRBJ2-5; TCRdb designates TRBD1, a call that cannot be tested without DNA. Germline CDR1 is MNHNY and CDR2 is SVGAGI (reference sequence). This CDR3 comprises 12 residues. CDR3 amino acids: CASSGTMGTQYF.

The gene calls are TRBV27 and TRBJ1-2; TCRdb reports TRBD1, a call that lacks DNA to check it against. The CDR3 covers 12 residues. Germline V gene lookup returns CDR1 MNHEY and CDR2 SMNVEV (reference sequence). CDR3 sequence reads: CASRRDKESYTF.

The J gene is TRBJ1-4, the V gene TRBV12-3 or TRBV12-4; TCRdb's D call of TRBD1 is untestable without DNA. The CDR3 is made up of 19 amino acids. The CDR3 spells CASSGGTGQYAVINEKLFF.

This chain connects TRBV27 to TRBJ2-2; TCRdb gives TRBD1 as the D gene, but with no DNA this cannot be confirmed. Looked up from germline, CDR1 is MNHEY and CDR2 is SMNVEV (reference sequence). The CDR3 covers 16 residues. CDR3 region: CASRSNRSLYTGELFF.

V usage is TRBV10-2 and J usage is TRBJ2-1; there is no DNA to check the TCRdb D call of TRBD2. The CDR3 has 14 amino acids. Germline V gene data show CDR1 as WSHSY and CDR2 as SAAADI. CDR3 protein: CASRAGLAVPGQFF.

This CDR3 is CASSQAGTMYNEQFF. The chain has TRBV4-2 and TRBJ2-1; TCRdb calls TRBD2, which cannot be checked without DNA. The CDR3 is 15 residues long. The germline gives CDR1 LGHNA, CDR2 YNFKEQ.

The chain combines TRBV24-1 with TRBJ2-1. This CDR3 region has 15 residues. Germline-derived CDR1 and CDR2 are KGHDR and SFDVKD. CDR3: CATSDLALGYNEQFF.

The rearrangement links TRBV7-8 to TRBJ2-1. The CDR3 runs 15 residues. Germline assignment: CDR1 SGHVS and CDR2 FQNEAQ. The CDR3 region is CASSPRMSSYNEQFF. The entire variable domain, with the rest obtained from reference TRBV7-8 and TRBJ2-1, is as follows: GAGVSQSPRYKVAKRGQDVALRCDPISGHVSLFWYQQALGQGPEFLTYFQNEAQLDKSGLPSDRFFAERPEGSVSTLKIQRTQQEDSAVYLCASSPRMSSYNEQFFGPGTRLTVL.

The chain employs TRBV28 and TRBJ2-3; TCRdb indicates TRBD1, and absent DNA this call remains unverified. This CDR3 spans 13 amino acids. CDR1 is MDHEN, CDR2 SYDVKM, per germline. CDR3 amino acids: CASSSTGLDTQYF.

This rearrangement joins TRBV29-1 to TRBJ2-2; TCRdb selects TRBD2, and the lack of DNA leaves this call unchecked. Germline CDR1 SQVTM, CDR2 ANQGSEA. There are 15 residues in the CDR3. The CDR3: CSVGGVTSGAGELFF.

The CDR3 here is CASSQGGQTGETQYF. The V call is TRBV4-1, the J call TRBJ2-5; the D call from TCRdb, TRBD1, cannot be confirmed without DNA. Germline V lookup: CDR1 MGHRA, CDR2 YSYEKL. The CDR3 contains 15 residues.

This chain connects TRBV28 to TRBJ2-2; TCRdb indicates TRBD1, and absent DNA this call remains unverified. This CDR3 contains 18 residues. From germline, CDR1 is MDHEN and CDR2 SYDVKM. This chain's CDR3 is CASSQTPPGTGYTGELFF.

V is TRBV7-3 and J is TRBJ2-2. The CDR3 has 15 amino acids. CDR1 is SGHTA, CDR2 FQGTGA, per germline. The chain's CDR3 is CASSPQRVESGELFF.

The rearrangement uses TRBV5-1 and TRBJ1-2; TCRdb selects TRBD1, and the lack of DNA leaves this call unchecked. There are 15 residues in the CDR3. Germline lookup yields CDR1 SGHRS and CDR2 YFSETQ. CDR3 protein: CASSLVPDRSGGYTF.

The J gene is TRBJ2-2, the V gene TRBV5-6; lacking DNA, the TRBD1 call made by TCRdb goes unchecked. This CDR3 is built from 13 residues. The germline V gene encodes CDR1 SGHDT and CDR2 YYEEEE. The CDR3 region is CASSTDSTGELFF.

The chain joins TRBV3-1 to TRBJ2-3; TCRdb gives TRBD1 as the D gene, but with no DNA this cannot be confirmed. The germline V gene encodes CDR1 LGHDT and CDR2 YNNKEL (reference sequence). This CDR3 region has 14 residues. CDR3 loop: CASSQGGSGDTQYF.

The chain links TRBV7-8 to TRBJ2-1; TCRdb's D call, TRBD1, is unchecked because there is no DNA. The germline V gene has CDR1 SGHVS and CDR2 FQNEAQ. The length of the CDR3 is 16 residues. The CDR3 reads CASSLGPGLGDNEQFF.

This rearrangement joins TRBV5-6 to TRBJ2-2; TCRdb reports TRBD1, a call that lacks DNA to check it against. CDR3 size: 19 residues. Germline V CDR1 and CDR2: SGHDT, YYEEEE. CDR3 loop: CASSSLGGGGLVDTGELFF.

The CDR3 here is CASSQTLSSYNEQFF. The chain uses TRBV7-8 and TRBJ2-1. This CDR3 spans 15 amino acids. Germline V gives CDR1 SGHVS, CDR2 FQNEAQ.

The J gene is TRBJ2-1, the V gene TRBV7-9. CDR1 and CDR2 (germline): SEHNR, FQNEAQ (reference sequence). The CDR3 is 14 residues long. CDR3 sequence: CASSLGLPNNEQFF.

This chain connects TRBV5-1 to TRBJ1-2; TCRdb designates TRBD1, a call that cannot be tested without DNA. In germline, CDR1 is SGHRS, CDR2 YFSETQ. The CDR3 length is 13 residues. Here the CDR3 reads CASRPGQYYGYTF.

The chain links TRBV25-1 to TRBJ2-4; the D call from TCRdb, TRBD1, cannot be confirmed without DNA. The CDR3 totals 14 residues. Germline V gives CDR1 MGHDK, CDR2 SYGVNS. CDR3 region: CASSSPMTKNIQYF.